This T cell receptor (beta chain) emerged from a study of shared clonotypes between healthy human individuals. A word on this clone: The antigen is undetermined. Other DNA variants within this sample encode the same CDR3.

Clones were sequenced by immunoSEQ multiplex PCR, and TCRdb holds only the in-frame ones, with some missing. The sample yields 1,500,000 or so clones, just under 99% seen once. General study results and limits: Between several donors, naive CD4 clonotypes were shared at a level of about 5%.

CDR3 length: 12 amino acids. Germline V lookup: CDR1 SNHLY, CDR2 FYNNEI. V shed 6 bases and J shed 6 bases, with 11 bases lying between them. This TCR came from a man younger than 40 in good health. The sample was naive CD4+ T cells sorted from blood. Subset: CD45RA+ positively selected. The chain links TRBV2 to TRBJ1-1; no reliable D call. The CDR3 region is CASRDRGAEAFF. CDR3 DNA: TGTGCCAGCAGGGACCGAGGCGCTGAAGCTTTCTTT.